This T cell receptor beta chain was sequenced during a study of T cell changes during pregnancy in multiple sclerosis (dated by TCRdb to the late 2010s). In the study overall: The study looked at changes in the T cell repertoire across pregnancy in women with multiple sclerosis.

Library creation used the immunoSEQ multiplex PCR assay. TCRdb retrieved this table from immuneACCESS and kept in-frame rearrangements only. Not all clones are present; in checked studies, unresolved V genes account for under half, and no reason is known for the remainder. The sample yields roughly 30,000 clones; about 89% were counted once. 3% to 3.5% of the sample belongs to the ten largest clones. Concerning this clone: What this receptor recognizes is not known. Per-base qualities were not stored, and no clone one base away is much larger.

The cysteine opens and the phenylalanine closes a CDR3 of 19 amino acids. The DNA shown is the 57-base CDR3, in frame from base 1. The junction shows trimming of 5 bases on V and 0 bases on J, and the gene matches do not reach 16 bases of it. CDR1 and CDR2, per the germline V gene (reference sequence), are MNHEY and SMNVEV. This clonotype was sampled from a female donor in good health, enrolled as a control in a pregnancy study. The material sequenced was CD4+ T cells from peripheral blood mononuclear cells, taken in the first trimester of pregnancy. The receptor chain draws on TRBV27 and TRBJ1-2, with 9 bases in between that match TRBD1. CDR3 protein: CASSPRIPGQGGTNYGYTF. In nucleotides, the sequence is TGTGCCAGCAGTCCCCGGATCCCGGGACAGGGTGGAACTAACTATGGCTACACCTTC.